The 9 T cell receptor beta chains reported below all come from one sample, sequenced in a study of shared clonotypes between healthy human individuals. As defined, naive CD8 cells were CD45RO-negative and positively selected for CCR7, with terminally differentiated effector memory CD45RA+ cells excluded. Profiling relied on immunoSEQ multiplex PCR, and the TCRdb table lists in-frame clones only, not all of them. The table has millions of clones, roughly 91% seen once. Source material: naive CD8+ T cells from PBMCs. These receptors came from a man aged 18 to 29 in good health. Some clones in this sample may be carry-over from other donors' samples.

The chain has TRBV7-9 and TRBJ2-7; 16 nucleotides align to TRBD2. The CDR3 is made up of 17 amino acids. Germline-derived CDR1 and CDR2 are SEHNR and FQNEAQ (reference sequence). V trimming: 5 bases; J trimming: 4 bases; junction bases outside the gene matches: 8. The CDR3 DNA reads as TGTGCCAGCAGCCCGGGGACTAGCGGGAGGGCCGCGTACGAGCAGTACTTC. Residues: CASSPGTSGRAAYEQYF.

The V gene is TRBV5-1, the J gene TRBJ2-2; 7 bases map to TRBD1. V lost 2 bases, J lost 2 bases, and 9 bases stayed unmatched. The V gene's germline CDR1 is SGHRS and CDR2 YFSETQ. The CDR3 runs to 17 residues. The CDR3 region is CASSLGYRGQNTGELFF. In DNA, the CDR3 is TGCGCCAGCAGCTTAGGGTACAGGGGCCAAAACACCGGGGAGCTGTTTTTT. Based on the CDR3 plus reference TRBV5-1 and TRBJ2-2, the full variable domain is KAGVTQTPRYLIKTRGQQVTLSCSPISGHRSVSWYQQTPGQGLQFLFEYFSETQRNKGNFPGRFSGRQFSNSRSEMNVSTLELGDSALYLCASSLGYRGQNTGELFFGEGSRLTVL.

The gene calls are TRBV6-1 and TRBJ2-1; D is undetermined. This CDR3 comprises 14 residues. With 2 bases removed from V and 6 bases from J, the gap between germline ends came to 11 bases. The germline gives CDR1 MNHNS, CDR2 SASEGT. Here the CDR3 reads CASSETPLVNEQFF. CDR3 nucleotide sequence: TGTGCCAGCAGTGAAACCCCCCTGGTCAATGAGCAGTTCTTC.

CDR3 loop: CASSRWTGDSYEQYF. The DNA of the CDR3 is TGTGCCAGCAGCCGATGGACAGGTGACTCCTACGAGCAGTACTTC. The chain employs TRBV5-5 and TRBJ2-7; 7 bases fit TRBD1. CDR1 is SGHKS and CDR2 is YYEKEE in the germline V gene (reference sequence). CDR3 length: 15 residues. Trimming removed 4 bases from V and 0 bases from J; junction bases left unmatched: 7. Combining the CDR3 with reference TRBV5-5 and TRBJ2-7 gives the whole variable domain DAGVTQSPTHLIKTRGQQVTLRCSPISGHKSVSWYQQVLGQGPQFIFQYYEKEERGRGNFPDRFSARQFPNYSSELNVNALLLGDSALYLCASSRWTGDSYEQYFGPGTRLTVT.

This clone was seen just once. V usage is TRBV6-5 and J usage is TRBJ1-1; TRBD1 matches at 11 bases. The CDR3 covers 15 residues. V lost 6 bases and J lost 7; bases outside the gene matches: 10. Germline loops: CDR1 MNHEY, CDR2 SVGAGI. The CDR3 sequence is CASSHWTGGVNEAFF. The CDR3 DNA reads TGTGCCAGCAGCCACTGGACAGGGGGCGTCAATGAAGCTTTCTTT.

The rearrangement joins TRBV2 to TRBJ2-1; 9 bases align to TRBD2. The CDR3 length is 17 residues. Trimming cost V 6 bases and J 6 bases; bases outside gene matches: 15. Germline V gene data show CDR1 as SNHLY and CDR2 as FYNNEI. The CDR3 spells CASRPRGETSGGNEQFF. DNA for the CDR3: TGTGCCAGCAGACCCCGTGGAGAGACTAGCGGAGGCAATGAGCAGTTCTTC.

This clone was recorded only once. The rearrangement uses TRBV5-1 and TRBJ2-1; TRBD1 matches at 10 bases. Trimming removed 4 bases from V and 5 bases from J; junction bases left unmatched: 21. The length of the CDR3 is 20 residues. Germline V lookup: CDR1 SGHRS, CDR2 YFSETQ. Written as DNA, the CDR3 is TGCGCCAGCAGCACTGTCCGGGACAGGGGCCGAGAAGGGGTCAACAATGAGCAGTTCTTC. As protein: CASSTVRDRGREGVNNEQFF. Full variable domain (outside the CDR3, taken from reference TRBV5-1 and TRBJ2-1): KAGVTQTPRYLIKTRGQQVTLSCSPISGHRSVSWYQQTPGQGLQFLFEYFSETQRNKGNFPGRFSGRQFSNSRSEMNVSTLELGDSALYLCASSTVRDRGREGVNNEQFFGPGTRLTVL.

This rearrangement joins TRBV5-8 to TRBJ1-2; unclear D gene. The CDR3 has 13 amino acids. Between the trimmed V and J ends, which lost 0 bases and 4 bases, there was a span of 7 bases. CDR1 is SGHTS, CDR2 YDEGEE, per germline. The DNA of the CDR3 is TGTGCCAGCAGCTTGGGGGTGGCCTATGGCTACACCTTC. Translating gives CASSLGVAYGYTF.

The V call is TRBV5-8, the J call TRBJ2-2, with D possibly TRBD2 on 6 matching bases. Trimming removed 3 bases at V and 2 bases at J, with 8 bases between. Per germline, CDR1 SGHTS and CDR2 YDEGEE. The CDR3 is made up of 14 amino acids. In DNA form, the CDR3 reads TGTGCCAGCAGCTGGGGAGGAAACACCGGGGAGCTGTTTTTT. It translates to CASSWGGNTGELFF.